These T cell receptor beta chains were read from a single sample in a study of T cell changes during pregnancy in multiple sclerosis. Using immunoSEQ multiplex PCR, the repertoire was profiled, and TCRdb retains in-frame clones only, with some absent. There are 100,000 or so clones in the sample; about 94% occur only once, and approximately 0.88% lies in the top ten. This specimen consisted of peripheral blood, obtained before pregnancy. These receptors were collected from a female donor with multiple sclerosis, enrolled in a pregnancy study. The CDR3 runs from the conserved cysteine through the conserved F or W. A D gene is named only where the DNA matches it firmly. Only some rows state a clone size, as once, few, many or a class for expanded clones.

d_gene: TRBD1
j_gene: TRBJ2-5
abundance: NA
v_gene: TRBV29-1
CDR3aa: CSVLRDRGLSETQYF
CDR3nt: TGCAGCGTTCTCCGAGACAGGGGGCTCTCGGAGACCCAGTACTTC

d_gene: NA
j_gene: TRBJ2-1
abundance: NA
v_gene: TRBV4-1
CDR3aa: CASSQGGGEQFF
CDR3nt: TGCGCCAGCAGCCAAGGAGGGGGTGAGCAGTTCTTC

d_gene: TRBD1
j_gene: TRBJ2-7
abundance: once
v_gene: TRBV7-9
CDR3aa: CASSLGPLDRGPYEQYF
CDR3nt: TGTGCCAGCAGCTTAGGCCCCCTTGACAGGGGGCCCTACGAGCAGTACTTC

d_gene: TRBD2
j_gene: TRBJ2-3
abundance: NA
v_gene: TRBV15
CDR3aa: CATSRDMPSGLTDTQYF
CDR3nt: TGTGCCACCAGCAGAGATATGCCTAGCGGGTTGACAGATACGCAGTATTTT

d_gene: NA
j_gene: TRBJ2-7
abundance: NA
v_gene: TRBV7-3
CDR3aa: CASSLGRGVYEQYF
CDR3nt: TGTGCCAGCAGCTTAGGCAGGGGAGTCTACGAGCAGTACTTC

d_gene: NA
j_gene: TRBJ1-4
abundance: NA
v_gene: TRBV21-1
CDR3aa: CASSQGKSNEKLFF
CDR3nt: TGTGCCAGCAGCCAGGGAAAGAGTAATGAAAAACTGTTTTTT

d_gene: NA
j_gene: TRBJ1-2
abundance: NA
v_gene: TRBV27
CDR3aa: CASSGLGASNYGYTF
CDR3nt: TGTGCCAGCAGCGGCTTGGGGGCCTCTAACTATGGCTACACCTTC

d_gene: TRBD1
j_gene: TRBJ2-3
abundance: NA
v_gene: TRBV7-3
CDR3aa: CASSSGQGWSTDTQYF
CDR3nt: TGTGCCAGCAGCTCCGGACAGGGGTGGAGCACAGATACGCAGTATTTT

d_gene: NA
j_gene: TRBJ1-1
abundance: NA
v_gene: TRBV5-1
CDR3aa: CASSLGGGNTEAFF
CDR3nt: TGCGCCAGCAGCTTGGGAGGGGGGAACACTGAAGCTTTCTTT

d_gene: NA
j_gene: TRBJ1-5
abundance: NA
v_gene: TRBV5-1
CDR3aa: CASSLDTGNQPQHF
CDR3nt: TGCGCCAGCAGCTTGGATACCGGGAATCAGCCCCAGCATTTT

d_gene: TRBD2
j_gene: TRBJ2-7
abundance: NA
v_gene: TRBV11-1
CDR3aa: CASSLLAGGLGAEQYF
CDR3nt: TGTGCCAGCAGCTTGTTAGCGGGAGGGCTTGGTGCCGAGCAGTACTTC

d_gene: NA
j_gene: TRBJ2-7
abundance: NA
v_gene: TRBV5-1
CDR3aa: CASSLRGESYEQYF
CDR3nt: TGCGCCAGCAGTCTCAGGGGTGAGTCCTACGAGCAGTACTTC

d_gene: TRBD1
j_gene: TRBJ1-2
abundance: NA
v_gene: TRBV28
CDR3aa: CASSLGDRVVPNYGYTF
CDR3nt: TGTGCCAGCAGTTTAGGTGACAGGGTTGTCCCTAACTATGGCTACACCTTC

d_gene: NA
j_gene: TRBJ1-2
abundance: NA
v_gene: TRBV29-1
CDR3aa: CSVASSYGYTF
CDR3nt: TGCAGCGTTGCTTCCTCCTATGGCTACACCTTC

d_gene: NA
j_gene: TRBJ2-7
abundance: NA
v_gene: TRBV21-1
CDR3aa: CASSKGCVDYEQYF
CDR3nt: TGTGCCAGCAGCAAAGGATGCGTAGACTACGAGCAGTACTTC

d_gene: TRBD1
j_gene: TRBJ1-2
abundance: NA
v_gene: TRBV5-1
CDR3aa: CASSLVGQGISYGYTF
CDR3nt: TGCGCCAGCAGCTTGGTTGGACAGGGGATCAGTTATGGCTACACCTTC

d_gene: TRBD1
j_gene: TRBJ1-2
abundance: NA
v_gene: TRBV25-1
CDR3aa: CASRDRNYGYTF
CDR3nt: TGTGCCAGCAGGGACAGGAACTATGGCTACACCTTC

d_gene: NA
j_gene: TRBJ1-2
abundance: once
v_gene: TRBV13
CDR3aa: CASSLSYGHSTQIIGYTF
CDR3nt: TGTGCCAGCAGCTTATCTTACGGACATAGTACGCAAATTATTGGCTACACCTTC

d_gene: TRBD1
j_gene: TRBJ2-7
abundance: NA
v_gene: TRBV27
CDR3aa: CASNPDRVSGEQYF
CDR3nt: TGTGCCAGCAATCCAGACAGGGTATCTGGGGAGCAGTACTTC

d_gene: TRBD2
j_gene: TRBJ2-1
abundance: NA
v_gene: TRBV6-1
CDR3aa: CASCRTSGSYNEQFF
CDR3nt: TGTGCCAGCTGCCGGACTAGCGGGAGTTACAATGAGCAGTTCTTC

d_gene: NA
j_gene: TRBJ1-2
abundance: NA
v_gene: TRBV18
CDR3aa: CASSPQGNSPANYGYTF
CDR3nt: TGTGCCAGCTCACCACAGGGGAACAGTCCGGCTAACTATGGCTACACCTTC

d_gene: TRBD2
j_gene: TRBJ2-2
abundance: once
v_gene: TRBV2
CDR3aa: CASSEGLAGSGELFF
CDR3nt: TGTGCCAGCAGTGAGGGACTAGCGGGTTCCGGGGAGCTGTTTTTT